A selection of T cell receptor beta chains follows, all from one sample in a study of T-cell memory formation after mild COVID-19. TCRdb ran MiXCR on the 5' RACE reads and lists one entry per CDR3 protein. The sample carries about 81,000 distinct CDR3 sequences, 25% recorded once. The sample comprised PBMCs or a T cell subset sorted from them (not recorded which). The receptors here all came from a man younger than 30 who had mild COVID-19 (a few samples of this study predate the infection). Cell type and time point are not known. The CDR3 runs from the conserved cysteine through the conserved F or W. The order of the fields is V gene, D gene, clone size, J gene, CDR3 DNA, CDR3 protein. A D gene is named only where the DNA matches it firmly. Clone size, where shown, is once, few, many, or a class for clones that have expanded.

TRBV4-1	NA	few	TRBJ1-2	TGCGCCAGCAGCCAAGAAAGGACAGCTAACTATGGCTACACCTTC	CASSQERTANYGYTF
TRBV4-1	NA	NA	TRBJ1-2	TGCGCCAGCAGCCCCATAGAAGGGGGACACGGCTACACCTTC	CASSPIEGGHGYTF
TRBV6-4	TRBD2	few	TRBJ2-3	TGTGCCAGCAGTGGAGGGGGTAGCGGGGGACCAGATACGCAGTATTTT	CASSGGGSGGPDTQYF
TRBV7-2	NA	NA	TRBJ2-3	TGTGCCAGCAGCCTACCAACTAGCCCTTGGGATACGCAGTATTTT	CASSLPTSPWDTQYF
TRBV7-8	TRBD2	few	TRBJ2-5	TGTGCCAGCAGCCTCCGGGGCGGGGGGGCAGAGACCCAGTACTTC	CASSLRGGGAETQYF
TRBV5-4	NA	NA	TRBJ1-2	TGTGCCAGCAGCTTGGAGAAGGGAGTCAACTATGGCTACACCTTC	CASSLEKGVNYGYTF
TRBV9	NA	NA	TRBJ2-5	TGTGCCAGCAGCGTAGTATCGTCGGGGAGAGGTGGAGAGACCCAGTACTTC	CASSVVSSGRGGETQYF
TRBV4-1	NA	NA	TRBJ1-2	TGCGCCAGCAGCCAAGAAGATCTGGCCTCCGGGGGGGGCTACACCTTC	CASSQEDLASGGGYTF
TRBV7-2	NA	few	TRBJ1-2	TGTGCCAGCAGCTTAGTAGCAGGGGCGCGCTCTAACTATGGCTACACCTTC	CASSLVAGARSNYGYTF
TRBV20-1	TRBD2	NA	TRBJ2-1	TGCAGTGCTAGGCCCGGACTAGCGGGGGGGCTAATATGGAATGAGCAGTTCTTC	CSARPGLAGGLIWNEQFF
TRBV9	TRBD1	few	TRBJ2-5	TGTGCCAGCAGCGTAGGAGGGGACAGGGGACGCGAGACCCAGTACTTC	CASSVGGDRGRETQYF
TRBV12-3/TRBV12-4	NA	few	TRBJ2-5	TGTGCCAGCAGTTCCCCCGACAGGGAGGGAGAGACCCAGTACTTC	CASSSPDREGETQYF
TRBV2	NA	NA	TRBJ2-5	TGTGCCAGCAGCAACTACAGGGTTGAGACCCAGTACTTC	CASSNYRVETQYF
TRBV7-9	NA	NA	TRBJ2-5	TGTGCCAGCAGCCCGGTGGTAGGGCTCCAAGAGACCCAGTACTTC	CASSPVVGLQETQYF
TRBV4-1	NA	few	TRBJ1-2	TGCGCCAGCAGCCAAGATCCCGAAGCTAACTATGGCTACACCTTC	CASSQDPEANYGYTF
TRBV7-9	NA	few	TRBJ2-5	TGTGCCAGCAGCCTTTCGGACGTATCGGGGACCCAGTACTTC	CASSLSDVSGTQYF
TRBV3-1	TRBD2	few	TRBJ2-1	TGTGCCAGCAGTAAGAGCGGGGGCTCCTACAATGAGCAGTTCTTC	CASSKSGGSYNEQFF
TRBV4-1	NA	NA	TRBJ1-1	TGCGCCAGCAGCCCATATCCCGGGAGGGGAACTGAAGCTTTCTTT	CASSPYPGRGTEAFF
TRBV27	TRBD1	NA	TRBJ2-2	TGTGCCAGCAAGACAGGGGACACCGGGGAGCTGTTTTTT	CASKTGDTGELFF
TRBV29-1	NA	NA	TRBJ2-7	TGCAGCGTTGGGGGGGGCAGCTCCTACGAGCAGTACTTC	CSVGGGSSYEQYF
TRBV4-2	TRBD2	many	TRBJ2-5	TGTGCCAGCAGCCAGACTAGCGGGGGGGCAGAGACCCAGTACTTC	CASSQTSGGAETQYF
TRBV20-1	NA	NA	TRBJ2-3	TGCAGTGCTAGGAAGCAGGGGGGTGGAACAGATACGCAGTATTTT	CSARKQGGGTDTQYF
TRBV9	TRBD2	few	TRBJ2-1	TGTGCCAGCAGCGTCCGTTGGGGGACTAGCGGGGGAGCCTACAATGAGCAGTTCTTC	CASSVRWGTSGGAYNEQFF
TRBV5-1	NA	NA	TRBJ1-1	TGCGCCAGCAGCTTCAACCTAGGGACAGAAGCTTTCTTT	CASSFNLGTEAFF
TRBV7-8	NA	NA	TRBJ2-4	TGTGCCAGCAGCTTGGGGCAGTTACATAACATTCAGTACTTC	CASSLGQLHNIQYF
TRBV6-6	NA	NA	TRBJ1-1	TGTGCCAGCAGTTATCCCCTGGGGGGCAGGATCACTGAAGCTTTCTTT	CASSYPLGGRITEAFF
TRBV5-1	TRBD1	few	TRBJ2-2	TGCGCCAGCAGCTTGGAAGCAGGGGGCTTCGGCGGGGAGCTGTTTTTT	CASSLEAGGFGGELFF
TRBV15	NA	NA	TRBJ2-5	TGTGCCACCAGCAGAGATCCGCCATCGAAGACCCAGTACTTC	CATSRDPPSKTQYF
TRBV27	TRBD2	few	TRBJ2-5	TGTGCCAGCAGTTTAGGCCTAGCGGGGGTTGGGACCCAGTACTTC	CASSLGLAGVGTQYF
TRBV20-1	TRBD2	many	TRBJ2-3	TGCAGTGCTAGAGAAATTACCAGCGGGGGGCTGAGCACAGATACGCAGTATTTT	CSAREITSGGLSTDTQYF
TRBV4-3	TRBD1	NA	TRBJ1-2	TGCGCCAGCAGCCAACCCGGGACAGGGTTTAACACTGATGGCTACACCTTC	CASSQPGTGFNTDGYTF
TRBV4-3	NA	NA	TRBJ1-6	TGCGCCAGCAGCCAAGTAAGCCGCCCTAGTCTGTATAATTCACCCCTCCACTTT	CASSQVSRPSLYNSPLHF
TRBV5-1	TRBD1	few	TRBJ2-5	TGCGCCAGCAGCTTCCAACTGACAGGGGGCCAAGAGACCCAGTACTTC	CASSFQLTGGQETQYF
TRBV29-1	TRBD1	few	TRBJ2-5	TGCAGCGGAGGGGCCCGGGACAGGCTCTTCCAAGAGACCCAGTACTTC	CSGGARDRLFQETQYF
TRBV7-9	TRBD2	few	TRBJ2-4	TGTGCCAGCAGCTTAGCCCGACTAGCCGGCATTCAGTACTTC	CASSLARLAGIQYF
TRBV7-8	NA	NA	TRBJ2-4	TGTGCCAGCAGCTCTGGCGTGGCCAAAAACATTCAGTACTTC	CASSSGVAKNIQYF
TRBV7-9	NA	NA	TRBJ2-3	TGTGCCAGCAGCCTAGCCTCAGGGCCTAGAGATACGCAGTATTTT	CASSLASGPRDTQYF
TRBV7-2	NA	few	TRBJ2-1	TGTGCCAGCAGCTTAGAGGGTCCTTACAATGAGCAGTTCTTC	CASSLEGPYNEQFF
TRBV10-3	NA	few	TRBJ2-1	TGTGCCATCAGTGGTTCTCCCGACATCCCCTACAATGAGCAGTTCTTC	CAISGSPDIPYNEQFF
TRBV20-1	TRBD1	NA	TRBJ2-1	TGCAGTGCTAGAGGGCCGACAGGGAATGAGCAGTTCTTC	CSARGPTGNEQFF
TRBV29-1	NA	NA	TRBJ2-1	TGCAGCGTTGTAGTAGCCCGCCATGAGCAGTTCTTC	CSVVVARHEQFF
TRBV5-1	NA	many	TRBJ2-7	TGCGCCAGCAGTACCCGAGCGGGCCCCTACGAGCAGTACTTC	CASSTRAGPYEQYF
TRBV4-2	TRBD1	few	TRBJ2-1	TGTGCCAGCAGCCAAGCCCCGACAGGGGGCGATGAGCAGTTCTTC	CASSQAPTGGDEQFF
TRBV30	NA	many	TRBJ2-1	TGTGCCTGGAGTTCAAGTAGTATAAATGAGCAGTTCTTC	CAWSSSSINEQFF